The present TCR beta chain was sequenced within a study of early stage breast cancer tumors. Study outcomes and limitations: In most of the 16 patients, blood comparison separated tumor from normal breast. Enriched TCRB sequences shared across patients were mostly commonly generated sequences. Chain pairing and CD4, CD8 or FOXP3 expression were not captured.

On this clone: Its antigen remains unidentified.

There are 12 residues in the CDR3. Germline CDR1 MNHNS, CDR2 SASEGT. Trimming cost V 4 bases and J 0 bases, with 3 bases left between them. The data were produced by immunoSEQ multiplex PCR, yet TCRdb's version contains in-frame clones alone and is incomplete. Seen here are tens of thousands of clones, around 85% observed once, and the top ten hold 3.5%. The gene calls are TRBV6-1 and TRBJ1-1; D is uncertain. Sequenced sample: blood. The clonotype originates from a person between 55 and 69 years old with breast cancer. The CDR3 DNA follows: TGTGCCAGCAGTGTGATGAACACTGAAGCTTTCTTT. Residues: CASSVMNTEAFF.